The 29 T cell receptor beta chains presented below share a single source sample, sequenced in a study of technical replicates of blood from a handful of donors (dated by TCRdb to between 2016 and 2019). To prepare the library, the immunoSEQ multiplex PCR assay was applied. Held by TCRdb, this immuneACCESS table contains in-frame sequences only and omits some clones. Under half of the omission traces to an unresolved V gene where checked; the cause of the rest is unknown. A total of under 85,000 clones appear in this sample, 75% to 95% of them only once. About 0.4% of the sample is in the top ten clones. Specimen: T cells isolated from PBMCs. These receptors were collected from a human donor in good health. Some clones in this sample may be carry-over from other donors' samples.

The rearrangement links TRBV30 to TRBJ1-3, with D unresolved. Trimming left V 3 bases short and J 0 bases short, with 18 bases between. Germline assignment: CDR1 GTSNPN and CDR2 SVGIG (reference sequence). This CDR3 has 17 amino acids. For the CDR3, the DNA is TGTGCCTGGAGGAGGGCGGGCAGCCCCTACTCTGGAAACACCATATATTTT. Its protein is CAWRRAGSPYSGNTIYF. The full variable domain, in which reference TRBV30 and TRBJ1-3 provide the parts outside the CDR3, is SQTIHQWPATLVQPVGSPLSLECTVEGTSNPNLYWYRQAAGRGLQLLFYSVGIGQISSEVPQNLSASRPQDRQFILSSKKLLLSDSGFYLCAWRRAGSPYSGNTIYFGEGSWLTVV.

The chain carries TRBV6-5 and TRBJ2-2; 7 bases map to TRBD1. Germline V lookup: CDR1 MNHEY, CDR2 SVGAGI. The CDR3 has 15 residues. With V trimmed by 8 bases and J by 0 bases, 6 bases remained unmatched. DNA for the CDR3: TGTGCCAGCCAATTCGGGACAGCGAACACCGGGGAGCTGTTTTTT. Its translation: CASQFGTANTGELFF.

This chain joins TRBV14 and TRBJ2-3; 7 bases are shared with TRBD1. Germline-derived CDR1 and CDR2 are SGHDN and FVKESK. The CDR3 covers 14 residues. Germline trimming cut 2 bases from V and 5 bases from J; bases unmatched to any gene: 4. As DNA, the CDR3 is TGTGCCAGCAGCCAAAGGGGGCTGTTAGATACGCAGTATTTT. Translation: CASSQRGLLDTQYF.

This chain links TRBV9 with TRBJ2-2; D perhaps matches TRBD2 (5 bases). The germline CDR1 and CDR2 sequences are SGDLS and YYNGEE. V shed 0 bases and J shed 9 bases, with 12 bases lying between them. The CDR3 is made up of 14 amino acids. The CDR3 nucleotides read TGTGCCAGCAGCGTAGGGTCCTCGGACTGGGAGCTGTTTTTT. It yields the protein CASSVGSSDWELFF.

This clone has a handful of counts. The chain recombines TRBV5-6 with TRBJ2-7; TRBD2 matches at 7 bases. Germline V CDR1 and CDR2: SGHDT, YYEEEE. CDR3 length equals 14 residues. With V trimmed by 4 bases and J by 3 bases, 7 bases remained unmatched. CDR3 loop: CASSGTNLFYEQYF. CDR3 in DNA: TGTGCCAGCAGCGGGACTAACTTATTCTACGAGCAGTACTTC.

The chain couples TRBV7-9 to TRBJ2-7; TRBD2 is a possible D gene (5 bases). Germline lookup yields CDR1 SEHNR and CDR2 FQNEAQ (reference sequence). With 0 bases removed from V and 9 bases from J, the gap between germline ends came to 9 bases. The CDR3 consists of 12 residues. In DNA form, the CDR3 reads TGTGCCAGCAGCTTAGCGGGGAGAGGGCAGTACTTC. Its protein product is CASSLAGRGQYF.

V gene TRBV21-1 combines with J gene TRBJ1-1; the D call in the table, TRBD1, was not verified against the DNA. TRBV21-1 counts as a pseudogene. CDR3 length: 10 residues. CDR3 in amino acids: CASSGAEAFF. The CDR3 DNA sequence: TGTGCCAGCAGCGGGGCGGAAGCTTTCTTT.

This clone was observed once. The chain has TRBV7-8 and TRBJ1-5; D gene unclear. V lost 8 bases to trimming and J lost 0 bases, with 14 bases between them. The CDR3 loop spans 15 amino acids. Germline values: CDR1 SGHVS, CDR2 FQNEAQ. The CDR3 coding sequence is TGTGCCAGCCAAGAGGGAGGGCTTAGCAATCAGCCCCAGCATTTT. Protein sequence: CASQEGGLSNQPQHF.

The J gene is TRBJ1-5, the V gene TRBV9; D not certain. The ends were cut back, 0 bases at V and 4 bases at J, with 11 bases in the middle. This CDR3 has 15 amino acids. In germline, CDR1 is SGDLS, CDR2 YYNGEE. The CDR3 reads CASSVDGSQNQPQHF. The CDR3 nucleotides read TGTGCCAGCAGCGTAGATGGTAGCCAAAATCAGCCCCAGCATTTT.

The rearrangement uses TRBV5-6 and TRBJ2-3; 7 bases map to TRBD2. V shed 2 bases and J 4 bases; nucleotides not matched to a gene: 7. CDR3 size: 15 residues. The germline gives CDR1 SGHDT, CDR2 YYEEEE. The CDR3 protein is CASSFSGLTPDTQYF. The CDR3 nucleotides read TGTGCCAGCAGCTTTAGCGGGTTAACCCCAGATACGCAGTATTTT.

This clone occurred a few times. V usage is TRBV28 and J usage is TRBJ2-1; 8 nucleotides line up with TRBD2. Per germline, CDR1 MDHEN and CDR2 SYDVKM. Losses at the gene ends were 3 bases for V and 7 bases for J; bases not matched to a gene: 8. The CDR3 loop spans 15 amino acids. The chain's CDR3 is CASSFAGGGSNEQFF. CDR3 nucleotide sequence: TGTGCCAGCAGTTTTGCGGGGGGCGGTAGTAATGAGCAGTTCTTC.

The chain is built from TRBV18 and TRBJ1-1; weak D call: TRBD1 (6 bases). Trimming removed 3 bases from V and 0 bases from J, with 11 bases in between. CDR3 size: 15 residues. Germline V gene lookup returns CDR1 KGHSH and CDR2 LQKENI. The CDR3 nucleotides are TGTGCCAGCTCACCGACAGGCGTTATGAACACTGAAGCTTTCTTT. Amino acid sequence: CASSPTGVMNTEAFF.

The CDR3 sequence is CASSSPGAMNTEAFF. DNA for the CDR3: TGTGCCAGTAGTTCTCCCGGAGCCATGAACACTGAAGCTTTCTTT. V is TRBV19 and J is TRBJ1-1; D unclear. V dropped 5 bases and J dropped 0 bases, with 13 bases sitting between them. The CDR3 contains 15 residues. Germline V lookup: CDR1 LNHDA, CDR2 SQIVND (reference sequence).

The J gene is TRBJ2-7, the V gene TRBV9; D perhaps matches TRBD1 (6 bases). V was clipped by 4 bases and J by 2 bases, with 13 bases between them. This CDR3 comprises 14 residues. Germline CDR1 is SGDLS and CDR2 is YYNGEE. This CDR3 is CASSPGTKTYEQYF. Here the CDR3 DNA reads TGTGCCAGCAGCCCTGGGACAAAGACCTACGAGCAGTACTTC.

This chain joins TRBV5-1 and TRBJ2-5; D is undetermined. This CDR3 spans 16 amino acids. The ends were cut back, 3 bases at V and 0 bases at J, with 15 bases in the middle. Germline V gene sequence: CDR1 SGHRS, CDR2 YFSETQ. The CDR3 region is CASSWADRPYQETQYF. The CDR3 bases are TGCGCCAGCAGCTGGGCCGACCGTCCCTACCAAGAGACCCAGTACTTC.

This chain links TRBV9 with TRBJ2-7, with 7 bases fitting TRBD2. The CDR3 runs 15 residues. Trimming took 2 bases from V and 0 from J; bases not matched to a gene: 5. Germline lookup yields CDR1 SGDLS and CDR2 YYNGEE. Written as DNA, the CDR3 is TGTGCCAGCAGCGTCCGGGGGGAGAGCTCCTACGAGCAGTACTTC. Translation gives CASSVRGESSYEQYF.

This clone was recorded once. The chain combines TRBV7-2 with TRBJ1-4; D is perhaps TRBD1 (5 bases). CDR1 is SGHTA, CDR2 FQGNSA, per germline. The CDR3 loop spans 15 amino acids. V lost 3 bases to trimming and J lost 0 bases, with 8 bases between them. CDR3 in DNA: TGTGCCAGCAGCTTTCGGGGGACAACTAATGAAAAACTGTTTTTT. This sequence encodes CASSFRGTTNEKLFF.

V and J are TRBV5-1 and TRBJ2-7, with TRBD1 identical over 8 bases. This CDR3 is 15 amino acids long. The V and J ends lost 3 bases and 2 bases, in that order; junction bases with no gene match: 7. In germline, CDR1 is SGHRS, CDR2 YFSETQ. CDR3 sequence: CASSSGDRFPYEQYF. The DNA of the CDR3 is TGCGCCAGCAGCTCCGGGGACAGGTTTCCCTACGAGCAGTACTTC.

V and J are TRBV28 and TRBJ1-2; 8 nucleotides agree with TRBD1. The CDR3 is 17 residues long. Germline V lookup: CDR1 MDHEN, CDR2 SYDVKM. J gave up 6 bases and V 3 bases, and 15 bases lay outside the gene matches. As DNA, the CDR3 is TGTGCCAGCAGTTTGTATGCATACCTTGACAGGGGCAATGGCTACACCTTC. Translated, it gives CASSLYAYLDRGNGYTF.

The chain carries TRBV25-1 and TRBJ2-1; 8 bases are a match to TRBD2. The CDR3 is 15 amino acids. The germline CDR1 and CDR2 sequences are MGHDK and SYGVNS. The trim removed 9 bases at V and 4 bases at J, leaving 11 bases unmatched. In DNA form, the CDR3 reads TGTGCCAGTAATTACGGGAGGGGGATTTACAATGAGCAGTTCTTC. The encoded protein is CASNYGRGIYNEQFF. Filled out from reference TRBV25-1 and TRBJ2-1, the complete variable domain reads EADIYQTPRYLVIGTGKKITLECSQTMGHDKMYWYQQDPGMELHLIHYSYGVNSTEKGDLSSESTVSRIRTEHFPLTLESARPSHTSQYLCASNYGRGIYNEQFFGPGTRLTVL.

This chain connects TRBV27 to TRBJ2-1, with TRBD1 matching over 7 bases. The CDR3 has 15 residues. The V segment lost 5 bases and the J segment 10 bases; nucleotides outside the gene matches: 14. Germline values: CDR1 MNHEY, CDR2 SMNVEV (reference sequence). The CDR3 DNA sequence: TGTGCCAGCAGTATACGACAAAAGGGGGCTGGGGAGCAGTTCTTC. This codes for CASSIRQKGAGEQFF.

V usage is TRBV6-6 and J usage is TRBJ2-7; 9 nucleotides line up with TRBD1. The V gene end was trimmed by 4 bases and the J gene end by 0 bases; junction bases not matched to a gene: 4. The CDR3 totals 15 residues. Germline V gene sequence: CDR1 MNHNY, CDR2 SVGAGI (reference sequence). CDR3 sequence reads: CASSWDREASYEQYF. CDR3 nucleotides: TGTGCCAGCAGTTGGGACAGGGAGGCCTCCTACGAGCAGTACTTC.

The gene calls are TRBV11-3 and TRBJ2-7; the D gene is possibly TRBD2 (5 bases). The ends were cut back, 5 bases at V and 1 base at J, with 12 bases in the middle. Germline V gene data show CDR1 as SGHNT and CDR2 as YENEEA. The CDR3 is made up of 14 amino acids. The CDR3 region is CASSRGTTSYEQYF. In nucleotides, the CDR3 is TGTGCCAGCAGCCGGGGAACAACTTCCTACGAGCAGTACTTC.

V usage is TRBV5-4 and J usage is TRBJ1-3; TRBD1 matches 7 bases. Germline V gene lookup returns CDR1 SGHNT and CDR2 YYREEE (reference sequence). The CDR3 is made up of 14 amino acids. Trimming removed 4 bases from V and 3 bases from J; junction bases left unmatched: 4. The CDR3 sequence is CASSKGADGNTIYF. DNA of the CDR3: TGTGCCAGCAGCAAGGGGGCGGATGGAAACACCATATATTTT.

The rearrangement links TRBV4-1 to TRBJ1-5; D is perhaps TRBD1 (6 bases). From germline, CDR1 is MGHRA and CDR2 YSYEKL. The CDR3 is 15 residues long. V dropped 3 bases and J dropped 3 bases, with 12 bases sitting between them. CDR3 nucleotides: TGCGCCAGCAGCCAGCAGGGGACTAACAATCAGCCCCAGCATTTT. The encoded protein is CASSQQGTNNQPQHF.

This clone was detected once. The chain joins TRBV30 to TRBJ1-4; D remains ambiguous. This CDR3 has 11 amino acids. Germline CDR1 is GTSNPN and CDR2 is SVGIG (reference sequence). V lost 4 bases and J 8 bases, leaving 8 bases between the germline ends. CDR3 nucleotide sequence: TGTGCCTGGAAAGGAGGGGAAAAACTGTTTTTT. It encodes CAWKGGEKLFF.

The gene calls are TRBV14 and TRBJ2-2; 8 nucleotides agree with TRBD2. The CDR3 has 17 amino acids. CDR1 is SGHDN, CDR2 FVKESK, per germline. Trimming cost V 5 bases and J 3 bases; bases outside gene matches: 11. CDR3 nucleotides: TGTGCCAGCAGCGCACGAAAGGGACTAGAGCACACCGGGGAGCTGTTTTTT. Its protein is CASSARKGLEHTGELFF.

The V call is TRBV27, the J call TRBJ1-1; unclear D gene. The germline V gene has CDR1 MNHEY and CDR2 SMNVEV (reference sequence). V gave up 6 bases and J gave up 2 bases, with 13 bases separating them. The CDR3 consists of 14 residues. CDR3 loop: CASSFGGFNTEAFF. CDR3 coding DNA: TGTGCCAGCAGCTTCGGAGGGTTCAACACTGAAGCTTTCTTT.

This clone has just one count. The chain combines TRBV11-1 with TRBJ2-2; maybe TRBD1 (6 bases). The CDR3 spans 15 residues. V lost 5 bases and J lost 4, with 14 bases in between. Germline V gives CDR1 SGHAT, CDR2 FQDESV (reference sequence). The CDR3 DNA is TGTGCCAGCAGCCCCCGGGACACCCTCACCGGGGAGCTGTTTTTT. This codes for CASSPRDTLTGELFF.